What follows are 14 T cell receptor beta chains derived from one specimen sequenced in a study of shared T cell receptors in the human thymus. Libraries were prepared by immunoSEQ multiplex PCR; TCRdb keeps only in-frame clonotypes and omits some of them. The sample yields some 640,000 clones, more than 75% seen once. The same data also went into a second study, on human thymus T cells.

Material: thymocytes. Receptors were obtained from a boy less than two years old with a congenital heart defect.

The V gene is TRBV7-9, the J gene TRBJ1-2; TRBD1 agrees at 9 bases. The CDR3 sequence is 16 residues long. Germline lookup yields CDR1 SEHNR and CDR2 FQNEAQ (reference sequence). Trimming at V came to 5 bases and at J to 5 bases, leaving 12 bases not matched to a gene. This chain's CDR3 is CASSAAGQGLEYGYTF. DNA of the CDR3: TGTGCCAGCAGCGCCGCGGGACAGGGTCTTGAGTATGGCTACACCTTC.

V and J are TRBV4-1 and TRBJ2-3; 12 positions match TRBD2. Trimming at V came to 1 base and at J to 0 bases, leaving 8 bases not matched to a gene. CDR1 is MGHRA and CDR2 is YSYEKL in the germline V gene. CDR3 size: 19 residues. For the CDR3, the DNA is TGCGCCAGCAGCCAAGGCAAGGCTAGCGGGGGGGAGAGCACAGATACGCAGTATTTT. Protein: CASSQGKASGGESTDTQYF.

V and J are TRBV4-3 and TRBJ1-4, with D unresolved. This CDR3 region has 15 residues. CDR1 and CDR2 from the germline V gene are LGHNA and YSLEER. The germline V and J ends were trimmed by 2 bases and 0 bases, with 7 bases remaining between them. The DNA of the CDR3 is TGCGCCAGCAGCCAATCCCCGTCAACTAATGAAAAACTGTTTTTT. This gives the protein CASSQSPSTNEKLFF.

This rearrangement joins TRBV4-3 to TRBJ1-2; 7 bases match TRBD1. The CDR3 consists of 17 residues. Looked up from germline, CDR1 is LGHNA and CDR2 is YSLEER. Trimming removed 0 bases from V and 4 bases from J; junction bases left unmatched: 11. As DNA, the CDR3 is TGCGCCAGCAGCCAAGATAACTCGGCGGGACAGTGCTATGGCTACACCTTC. This gives the protein CASSQDNSAGQCYGYTF.

The rearrangement uses TRBV30 and TRBJ1-6, with a possible D match to TRBD1 (6 bases). The CDR3 has 18 residues. Germline CDR1 and CDR2: GTSNPN and SVGIG (reference sequence). Trimming took off 0 bases at V and 0 bases at J, with 15 bases between the two ends. CDR3 loop: CAWSVRGALTSYNSPLHF. The CDR3, as DNA: TGTGCCTGGAGTGTACGGGGGGCCCTGACCTCCTATAATTCACCCCTCCACTTT.

The chain carries TRBV7-6 and TRBJ1-2; 7 nucleotides agree with TRBD1. CDR1 is SGHVS, CDR2 FNYEAQ, per germline. The CDR3 is 16 amino acids. Unmatched junction bases numbered 10, after V lost 2 bases and J lost 4 bases. CDR3 sequence reads: CASSLRDGTDFYGYTF. Written as DNA, the CDR3 is TGTGCCAGCAGCTTACGGGACGGGACAGATTTCTATGGCTACACCTTC.

This clone was observed once. V is TRBV28 and J is TRBJ1-1; weak D call: TRBD1 (6 bases). V gave up 6 bases and J gave up 1 base, with 12 bases separating them. Germline CDR1 is MDHEN and CDR2 is SYDVKM. The CDR3 covers 14 residues. Here the CDR3 reads CASRPIRGNTEAFF. In nucleotides, the CDR3 is TGTGCCAGCAGGCCGATCAGGGGGAACACTGAAGCTTTCTTT.

This chain links TRBV11-2 with TRBJ1-1; TRBD1 aligns across 8 bases. The V and J ends lost 5 bases and 0 bases, in that order; junction bases with no gene match: 5. Germline values: CDR1 SGHAT, CDR2 FQNNGV. The CDR3 consists of 15 residues. The CDR3 DNA follows: TGTGCCAGCAGCCCCTCACAGGGGGTGAACACTGAAGCTTTCTTT. It specifies CASSPSQGVNTEAFF.

J is TRBJ1-5 and V is TRBV2; D gene unclear. V gave up 4 bases and J gave up 0 bases, with 19 bases separating them. CDR1 is SNHLY and CDR2 is FYNNEI in the germline V gene. The CDR3 runs 18 residues. The CDR3 loop is CASSARVWAGYSNQPQHF. The CDR3 nucleotides are TGTGCCAGCAGTGCTCGCGTATGGGCAGGCTATAGCAATCAGCCCCAGCATTTT.

J is TRBJ1-2 and V is TRBV12-2; TRBD1 reflects the table's D call only, with no check against the DNA. TRBV12-2 represents a pseudogene. The CDR3 consists of 16 residues. The DNA for the CDR3 is TGTGCAAGTCGCTTAGGAGTACTGACAGGGATCCCAGGCTACACCTTC. Amino acids: CASRLGVLTGIPGYTF.

V is TRBV27 and J is TRBJ2-1; 8 nucleotides align to TRBD1. After removal of 6 bases from V and 0 bases from J, the junction contained 16 bases not matched to a gene. CDR1 and CDR2 from the germline V gene are MNHEY and SMNVEV (reference sequence). This CDR3 has 19 amino acids. The CDR3 DNA sequence: TGTGCCAGCAGACCCCGGGACAGGCCCCACGAAAGCTCCTACAATGAGCAGTTCTTC. It specifies CASRPRDRPHESSYNEQFF.

The chain links TRBV27 to TRBJ1-1, with a possible D match to TRBD1 (6 bases). CDR3 size: 14 residues. The germline V gene encodes CDR1 MNHEY and CDR2 SMNVEV (reference sequence). Trimming shortened V by 3 bases and J by 1 base, and 9 bases separated the two germline ends. The CDR3 DNA reads TGTGCCAGCAGTTTTTGGGGGCGGAACACTGAAGCTTTCTTT. Its translation: CASSFWGRNTEAFF.

This clone was recorded a few times. The J gene is TRBJ1-6, the V gene TRBV4-3; D is ambiguous. Trimming cost V 0 bases and J 10 bases, with 13 bases left between them. The V gene's germline CDR1 is LGHNA and CDR2 YSLEER. The CDR3 runs 15 residues. The CDR3 DNA reads as TGCGCCAGCAGCCAAGATCGGGGTTCGGCCTCACCCCTCCACTTT. This sequence encodes CASSQDRGSASPLHF.

The table lists this clone with a few counts. The chain joins TRBV4-3 to TRBJ2-3; TRBD2 matches 7 bases. This CDR3 is built from 17 residues. V lost 4 bases, J lost 2 bases, and 12 bases stayed unmatched. Germline CDR1 and CDR2: LGHNA and YSLEER. DNA of the CDR3: TGCGCCAGCAGCCCAGATGATAGCGGGCGCTACACAGATACGCAGTATTTT. This gives the protein CASSPDDSGRYTDTQYF.